These T cell receptor beta chains were read from a single sample in a study of T cells in Graves' hyperthyroidism and ophthalmopathy. TCRdb analysed the multiplex PCR reads with MiXCR anew, one entry per CDR3 protein. The top ten hold around 19% of the sample, which has 550,000 to 700,000 distinct CDR3 sequences, roughly 46% seen once. The sequencing input was peripheral blood or thyroid tissue (not recorded which). Source of these receptors: an adult woman with Graves' disease, either hyperthyroidism or ophthalmopathy (not recorded which). Each CDR3 is given with its conserved first and last residue. Each record gives: V gene, D gene, J gene, clone size, CDR3 protein, CDR3 DNA. D genes are given only for firm matches. Expanded clones get a size class; other rows say once, few or many, or leave the size out.

>TRBV15|TRBD2|TRBJ2-7|.
CATSRALAGTSYEQYF
TGTGCCACCAGCAGAGCACTAGCGGGAACCTCCTACGAGCAGTACTTC
>TRBV6-5|TRBD1|TRBJ1-2|many
CASVTFRDSYGYTF
TGTGCCAGCGTAACCTTCCGGGACAGCTATGGCTACACCTTC
>TRBV20-1|TRBD2|TRBJ2-7|.
CSAMRGARGEQYF
TGCAGTGCTATGCGGGGGGCCCGGGGTGAGCAGTACTTC
>TRBV6-5|.|TRBJ2-5|.
CASSYLGRAQETQYF
TGTGCCAGCAGTTACTTGGGCAGGGCCCAAGAGACCCAGTACTTC
>TRBV9|.|TRBJ1-6|.
CASRRGTAWDSPLHF
TGTGCCAGCAGAAGGGGCACCGCTTGGGATTCACCCCTCCACTTT
>TRBV20-1|.|TRBJ1-5|.
CSATAGGANQPQHF
TGCAGTGCTACGGCCGGTGGGGCGAATCAGCCCCAGCATTTT
>TRBV7-2|.|TRBJ2-5|.
CASSSPYSGEETQYF
TGTGCCAGCAGCTCACCTTATAGCGGCGAAGAGACCCAGTACTTC
>TRBV9|TRBD1|TRBJ2-5|.
CASSAREGTAKETQYF
TGTGCCAGCAGTGCTAGAGAGGGGACAGCGAAAGAGACCCAGTACTTC
>TRBV20-1|.|TRBJ1-5|.
CSASSMEGYLNQPQHF
TGCAGTGCCAGTAGTATGGAGGGGTACCTCAATCAGCCCCAGCATTTT
>TRBV19|.|TRBJ2-6|.
CASSQEGGINYGANVLTF
TGTGCCAGTAGCCAGGAAGGGGGAATTAACTATGGGGCCAACGTCCTGACTTTC
>TRBV2|TRBD1|TRBJ1-4|.
CASSPDRGRNEKLFF
TGTGCCAGCAGCCCGGACAGGGGACGAAATGAAAAACTGTTTTTT
>TRBV25-1|.|TRBJ1-1|.
CASSELFGGPIEAFF
TGTGCCAGCAGTGAACTGTTCGGGGGTCCCATCGAAGCTTTCTTT
>TRBV9|TRBD1|TRBJ1-6|.
CASSGPLSGQGDSPLHF
TGTGCCAGCAGCGGCCCCCTCTCGGGACAGGGCGACTCACCCCTCCACTTT
>TRBV12-3/TRBV12-4|.|TRBJ1-2|.
CASSLGFAYGYTF
TGTGCCAGCAGCCTGGGGTTTGCCTATGGCTACACCTTC
>TRBV5-6|.|TRBJ2-7|many
CASSFLAGRYEQYF
TGTGCCAGCAGCTTCTTGGCAGGGCGGTACGAGCAGTACTTC
>TRBV10-3|.|TRBJ2-5|.
CAISVTGETQYF
TGTGCCATCAGTGTTACCGGCGAGACCCAGTACTTC
>TRBV14|TRBD1|TRBJ2-5|.
CASSPGGAMETQYF
TGTGCCAGCAGTCCAGGGGGCGCCATGGAGACCCAGTACTTC
>TRBV5-8|.|TRBJ2-5|.
CASSWRPETQYF
TGTGCCAGCAGCTGGAGGCCAGAGACCCAGTACTTC
>TRBV6-1|.|TRBJ1-5|many
CASTPVGVGSNQPQHF
TGTGCCAGCACCCCTGTGGGGGTTGGAAGCAATCAGCCCCAGCATTTT
>TRBV6-6|.|TRBJ1-1|.
CASRAVNIEAFF
TGTGCCAGCAGAGCAGTGAACATTGAAGCTTTCTTT
>TRBV20-1|.|TRBJ2-5|.
CSASRTDDVDQPQYF
TGCAGTGCTAGTCGGACTGACGATGTGGATCAGCCCCAGTACTTC
>TRBV25-1|.|TRBJ2-5|many
CASSYPPPVGALGETQYF
TGTGCCAGCAGTTATCCCCCCCCGGTTGGCGCTTTGGGGGAGACCCAGTACTTC
>TRBV20-1|TRBD1|TRBJ1-6|many
CSARPLGQGNYNSPLHF
TGCAGTGCTAGACCGCTCGGACAGGGGAATTATAATTCACCCCTCCACTTT
>TRBV7-2|.|TRBJ2-7|many
CASSLAVHGYEQYF
TGTGCCAGCAGCTTAGCCGTGCACGGCTACGAGCAGTACTTC
>TRBV20-1|.|TRBJ2-7|many
CSARSRDTPGEQYF
TGCAGTGCTAGATCACGGGATACGCCTGGCGAGCAGTACTTC
>TRBV2|.|TRBJ1-1|.
CASHGGVLSNTEAFF
TGTGCCAGCCACGGGGGCGTTCTGTCTAACACTGAAGCTTTCTTT
>TRBV19|.|TRBJ1-5|.
CASSIATEAQPQHF
TGTGCCAGTAGTATCGCAACAGAAGCTCAGCCCCAGCATTTT
>TRBV5-1|TRBD1|TRBJ1-5|.
CASSPRQGNSPQHF
TGCGCCAGCAGCCCCCGACAGGGGAACTCACCCCAGCATTTT
>TRBV10-3|TRBD2|TRBJ2-7|many
CATNSLAENYEQYF
TGTGCCACCAATTCACTAGCGGAAAACTACGAGCAGTACTTC
>TRBV2|.|TRBJ1-2|.
CASSEGRANYGYTF
TGTGCCAGCAGTGAAGGCAGAGCTAACTATGGCTACACCTTC
>TRBV28|.|TRBJ2-5|.
CASSSGPIQETQYF
TGTGCCAGCAGTTCCGGGCCAATCCAAGAGACCCAGTACTTC
>TRBV20-1|TRBD1|TRBJ1-5|.
CSALTGGHQPQHF
TGCAGTGCTTTGACAGGGGGCCATCAGCCCCAGCATTTT
>TRBV10-3|TRBD1|TRBJ1-2|.
CATSDTGQGYGYTF
TGTGCCACCAGTGATACGGGACAGGGCTATGGCTACACCTTC
>TRBV2|TRBD1|TRBJ2-7|.
CASSLTGQGMSQYF
TGTGCCAGCAGTTTAACGGGACAGGGGATGTCGCAGTACTTC
>TRBV20-1|TRBD1|TRBJ1-4|.
CSASQGRKSDF
TGCAGTGCATCACAGGGGCGGAAGAGCGATTTT
>TRBV6-6|TRBD2|TRBJ2-5|many
CASSSFNLAGETQYF
TGTGCCAGCAGTTCCTTTAACCTAGCGGGAGAGACCCAGTACTTC
>TRBV9|TRBD1|TRBJ1-2|many
CASSVGQGANYGYTF
TGTGCCAGCAGCGTAGGCCAGGGGGCTAACTATGGCTACACCTTC
>TRBV2|.|TRBJ1-1|once
CASSARSPGRNTEAFF
TGTGCCAGCAGTGCTAGATCGCCAGGGAGGAACACTGAAGCTTTCTTT
>TRBV4-1|.|TRBJ1-3|.
CASSRSRGRTFSGNTIYF
TGCGCCAGCAGCCGCTCTCGGGGCAGAACTTTCTCTGGAAACACCATATATTTT
>TRBV27|TRBD2|TRBJ2-2|.
CASSFLSGRGTGELFF
TGTGCCAGCAGTTTCCTTAGCGGGAGAGGCACCGGGGAGCTGTTTTTT
>TRBV15|.|TRBJ1-6|.
CATGFRGTYNSPLHF
TGTGCCACCGGCTTTAGGGGAACCTATAATTCACCCCTCCACTTT
>TRBV28|.|TRBJ1-2|many
CATRSRGANYGYTF
TGTGCCACCAGATCGAGGGGGGCTAACTATGGCTACACCTTC
>TRBV7-2|TRBD1|TRBJ2-7|.
CASSPNPGQGWSYEQYF
TGTGCCAGCAGCCCCAACCCCGGACAGGGTTGGAGCTACGAGCAGTACTTC
>TRBV4-1|TRBD1|TRBJ1-1|many
CASSQLGTENTEAFF
TGCGCCAGCAGCCAACTAGGGACAGAGAACACTGAAGCTTTCTTT
>TRBV10-3|.|TRBJ2-5|many
CAIREEVEETQYF
TGTGCCATCAGAGAGGAGGTAGAAGAGACCCAGTACTTC
>TRBV7-2|.|TRBJ1-2|many
CASSLRVQGYYGYTF
TGTGCCAGCAGCTTACGGGTACAAGGGTACTATGGCTACACCTTC
>TRBV7-9|.|TRBJ2-5|.
CASSGGSGRPQTQYF
TGTGCCAGCAGCGGCGGCAGTGGGAGGCCCCAGACCCAGTACTTC
>TRBV12-3/TRBV12-4|.|TRBJ1-1|.
CASSLIGVTEAFF
TGTGCCAGCAGTTTAATAGGAGTCACTGAAGCTTTCTTT
>TRBV6-2/TRBV6-3|TRBD2|TRBJ2-7|many
CASSYLAGPYEQYF
TGTGCCAGCAGTTATTTAGCGGGACCATACGAGCAGTACTTC
>TRBV27|.|TRBJ1-4|.
CASARVGEKLFF
TGTGCCAGCGCACGGGTAGGCGAAAAACTGTTTTTT
>TRBV12-3/TRBV12-4|.|TRBJ1-1|many
CASRPTADDERAFF
TGTGCCAGCAGGCCGACTGCAGATGACGAAAGAGCTTTCTTT